One and the same sample provided the 8 T cell receptor beta chains below, sequenced in a study of naive and memory T cell subsets. Four PCR rounds used nested alpha and beta constant region primers plus the SP2 primer. TCRdb reanalysed the 5' RACE reads using MiXCR and keeps one entry per CDR3 protein. The profile shows roughly 56,000 distinct CDR3 sequences, more than 7% of them singletons. An oligonucleotide containing a UMI was ligated to the 3' end of TCR cDNA. The origin of the receptors is a male donor in good health.

The chain couples TRBV3-1 to TRBJ1-1; D unclear. Looked up from germline, CDR1 is LGHDT and CDR2 is YNNKEL (reference sequence). CDR3 length: 13 residues. V lost 1 base and J lost 5, with 8 bases in between. CDR3 protein: CASSQGITTEAFF. For the CDR3, the DNA is TGTGCCAGCAGCCAAGGGATCACTACTGAAGCTTTCTTT.

This clonotype was counted ten times or more. This chain joins TRBV29-1 and TRBJ2-7, with 8 bases identical to TRBD1. Germline CDR1 and CDR2: SQVTM and ANQGSEA. The CDR3 length is 14 residues. V lost 3 bases and J lost 4; bases outside the gene matches: 8. CDR3 sequence reads: CSVEPGTGGYEQYF. The CDR3 DNA is TGCAGCGTTGAGCCGGGGACAGGAGGTTACGAGCAGTACTTC.

This chain joins TRBV18 and TRBJ2-6; TRBD1 matches 8 bases. The CDR3 has 18 amino acids. V lost 2 bases and J lost 2; bases outside the gene matches: 8. Germline V gene sequence: CDR1 KGHSH, CDR2 LQKENI. CDR3: CASSPVSGGGPGANVLTF. The CDR3 bases are TGTGCCAGCTCACCAGTGTCAGGGGGCGGACCTGGGGCCAACGTCCTGACTTTC.

This clonotype was seen ten or more times. The CDR3 region is CASSPRGTGELFF. The CDR3 nucleotides are TGTGCCAGCAGCCCCCGGGGGACCGGGGAGCTGTTTTTT. The chain combines TRBV3-1 with TRBJ2-2; TRBD2 might be the D (6 bases). The CDR3 covers 13 residues. In germline, CDR1 is LGHDT, CDR2 YNNKEL (reference sequence). The V end lost 4 bases, the J end lost 5 bases, and 8 bases lay between the germline ends. Supplemented by reference TRBV3-1 and TRBJ2-2, the full variable domain reads DTAVSQTPKYLVTQMGNDKSIKCEQNLGHDTMYWYKQDSKKFLKIMFSYNNKELIINETVPNRFSPKSPDKAHLNLHINSLELGDSAVYFCASSPRGTGELFFGEGSRLTVL.

This chain joins TRBV6-1 and TRBJ2-3; a possible D gene is TRBD2 (6 bases). The CDR3 is 16 residues long. The V gene's germline CDR1 is MNHNS and CDR2 SASEGT. The V and J ends lost 7 bases and 0 bases respectively, with 17 bases between them. CDR3 amino acids: CASTPQTSTSTDTQYF. CDR3 bases: TGTGCCAGCACCCCTCAAACTAGCACAAGCACAGATACGCAGTATTTT.

The genes are TRBV19 and TRBJ1-1, with D possibly TRBD1 on 5 matching bases. Germline CDR1 LNHDA, CDR2 SQIVND (reference sequence). The CDR3 runs to 12 residues. Trimming removed 5 bases from V and 5 bases from J, with 9 bases in between. CDR3 coding DNA: TGTGCCAGTAGTGACGGGGGGACTGAAGCTTTCTTT. It translates to CASSDGGTEAFF.

This clonotype was counted a few times. This sequence joins TRBV6-5 and TRBJ2-1; possibly TRBD1 for D (5 bases). CDR1 and CDR2 (germline): MNHEY, SVGAGI. The CDR3 is 15 amino acids. Trimming left V 2 bases short and J 10 bases short, with 18 bases between. DNA of the CDR3: TGTGCCAGCAGTTACGAAAGGGGTGCTCACGGGGAGCAGTTCTTC. As protein: CASSYERGAHGEQFF.

This clonotype was recorded at least ten times. V gene TRBV2 combines with J gene TRBJ1-6; D possibly corresponds to TRBD1 (5 bases). Trimming removed 3 bases at V and 5 bases at J, with 11 bases between. This CDR3 region has 15 residues. Germline CDR1 reads SNHLY; CDR2 reads FYNNEI. The CDR3 sequence is CASSDAGFNNSPLHF. CDR3 nucleotides: TGTGCCAGCAGTGACGCAGGGTTTAATAATTCACCCCTCCACTTT.